This TCR beta chain was identified in a study of shared clonotypes between healthy human individuals. Study-wide results and caveats: There were few donors, and this limited the genetic and exposure-history diversity represented. Compared with memory subsets, naive subsets generally had larger estimated richness.

This was a deep-level run. Original handling: ImmunoSEQ junction-only sequences lacked quality scores, so their filtering differed. The method was immunoSEQ multiplex PCR; TCRdb's version includes in-frame clones alone and lacks a portion of them. Clonal size and the V and J genes are those of that table, whereas D and trimming came from the DNA. The profile covers some 2.3 million clones, with more than 85% appearing a single time and 0.39% taken by the ten largest. A word on this clone: The antigen is not known.

In germline, CDR1 is SGHRS, CDR2 YFSETQ. There are 17 residues in the CDR3. V shed 1 base and J shed 0 bases, with 14 bases lying between them. Sequences were obtained from naive CD4+ T cells from PBMCs. Subset given: CD45RA+ positively selected. This clonotype was sampled from a young man in good health. Some clones in this sample may be carry-over from other donors' samples. The chain uses TRBV5-1 and TRBJ2-4, with D possibly TRBD1 on 5 matching bases. CDR3 residues: CASSLPQDLKAKNIQYF. CDR3 in DNA: TGCGCCAGCAGCTTGCCACAGGATTTAAAAGCCAAAAACATTCAGTACTTC.